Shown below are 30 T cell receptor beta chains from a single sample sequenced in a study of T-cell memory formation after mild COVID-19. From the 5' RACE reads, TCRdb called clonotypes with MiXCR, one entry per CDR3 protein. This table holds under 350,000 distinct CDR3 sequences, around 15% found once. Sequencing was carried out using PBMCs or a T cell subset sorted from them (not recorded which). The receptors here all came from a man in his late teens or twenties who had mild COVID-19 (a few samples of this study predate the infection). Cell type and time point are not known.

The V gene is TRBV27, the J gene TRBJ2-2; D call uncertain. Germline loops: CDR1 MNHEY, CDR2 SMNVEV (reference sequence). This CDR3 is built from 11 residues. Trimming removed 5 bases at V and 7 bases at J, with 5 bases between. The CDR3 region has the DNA TGTGCCAGCAGTAGGCTCGGGGAGCTGTTTTTT. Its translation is CASSRLGELFF.

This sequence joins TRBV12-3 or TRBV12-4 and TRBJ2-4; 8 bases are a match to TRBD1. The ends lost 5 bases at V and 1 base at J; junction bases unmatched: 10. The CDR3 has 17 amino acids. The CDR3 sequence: CASSVYRDRFAKNIQYF. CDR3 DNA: TGTGCCAGCAGTGTTTACCGGGACAGGTTTGCCAAAAACATTCAGTACTTC.

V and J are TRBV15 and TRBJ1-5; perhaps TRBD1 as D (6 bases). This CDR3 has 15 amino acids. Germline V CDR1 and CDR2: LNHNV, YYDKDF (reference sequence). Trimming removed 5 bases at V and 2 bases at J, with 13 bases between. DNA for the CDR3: TGTGCCACCAGCGGATGGCCAGGGGGCAATCAGCCCCAGCATTTT. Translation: CATSGWPGGNQPQHF.

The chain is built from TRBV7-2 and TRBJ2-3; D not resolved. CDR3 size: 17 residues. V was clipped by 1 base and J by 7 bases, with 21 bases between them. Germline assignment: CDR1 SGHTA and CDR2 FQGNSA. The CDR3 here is CASSLEVRPNGPHTQYF. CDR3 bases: TGTGCCAGCAGCTTAGAGGTCCGACCGAATGGGCCCCATACGCAGTATTTT.

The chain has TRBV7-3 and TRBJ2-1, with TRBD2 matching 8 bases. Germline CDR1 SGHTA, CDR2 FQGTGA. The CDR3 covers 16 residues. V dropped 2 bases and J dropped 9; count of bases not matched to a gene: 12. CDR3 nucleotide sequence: TGTGCCAGCAGCTTATCTCCCGGGACTAGTGCCTCTGAGCAGTTCTTC. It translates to CASSLSPGTSASEQFF.

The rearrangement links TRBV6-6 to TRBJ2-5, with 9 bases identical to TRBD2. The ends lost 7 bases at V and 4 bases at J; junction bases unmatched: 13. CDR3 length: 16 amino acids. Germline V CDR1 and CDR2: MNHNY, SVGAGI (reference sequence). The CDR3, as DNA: TGTGCCAGCAAAAACGCTGGCGGGGGGGTTGGAGAGACCCAGTACTTC. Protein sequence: CASKNAGGGVGETQYF.

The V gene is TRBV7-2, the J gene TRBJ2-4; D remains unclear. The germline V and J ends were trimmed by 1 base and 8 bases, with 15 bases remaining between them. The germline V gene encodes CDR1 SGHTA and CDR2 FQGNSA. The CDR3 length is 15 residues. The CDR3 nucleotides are TGTGCCAGCAGCTTAGACCGGTTTAAGAAGGACATTCAGTACTTC. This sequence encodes CASSLDRFKKDIQYF.

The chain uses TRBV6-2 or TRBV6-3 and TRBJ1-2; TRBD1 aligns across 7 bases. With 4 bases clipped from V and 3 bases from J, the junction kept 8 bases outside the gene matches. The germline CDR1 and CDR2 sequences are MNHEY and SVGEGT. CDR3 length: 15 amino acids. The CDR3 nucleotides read TGTGCCAGCAGTTTTCTCCTGACAGGGCACTATGGCTACACCTTC. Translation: CASSFLLTGHYGYTF.

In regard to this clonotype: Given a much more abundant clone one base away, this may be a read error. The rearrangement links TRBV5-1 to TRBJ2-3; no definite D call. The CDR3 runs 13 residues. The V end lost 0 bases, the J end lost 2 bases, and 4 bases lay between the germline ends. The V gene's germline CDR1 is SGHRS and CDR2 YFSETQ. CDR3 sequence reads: CASSLGNTDTQYF. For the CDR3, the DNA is TGCGCCAGCAGCTTGGGGAACACAGATACGCAGTATTTT.

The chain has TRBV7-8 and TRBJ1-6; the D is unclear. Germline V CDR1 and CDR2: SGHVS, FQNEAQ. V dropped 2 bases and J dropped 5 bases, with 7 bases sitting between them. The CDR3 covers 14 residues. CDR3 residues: CASSLFLDNSPLHF. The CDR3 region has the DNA TGTGCCAGCAGCTTATTTCTAGATAATTCACCCCTCCACTTT.

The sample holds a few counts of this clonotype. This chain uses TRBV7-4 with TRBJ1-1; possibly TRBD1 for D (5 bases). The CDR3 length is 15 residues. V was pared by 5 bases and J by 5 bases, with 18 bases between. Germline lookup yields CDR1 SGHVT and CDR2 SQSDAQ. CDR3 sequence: CASSPRPSGRTEAFF. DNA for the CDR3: TGTGCCAGCAGCCCCCGGCCTTCAGGGCGGACTGAAGCTTTCTTT.

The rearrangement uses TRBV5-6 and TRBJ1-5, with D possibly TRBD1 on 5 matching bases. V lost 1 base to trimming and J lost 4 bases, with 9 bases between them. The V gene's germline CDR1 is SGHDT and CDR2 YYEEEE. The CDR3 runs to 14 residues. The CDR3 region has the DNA TGTGCCAGCAGCTTGTGGGGGATGAATCAGCCCCAGCATTTT. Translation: CASSLWGMNQPQHF. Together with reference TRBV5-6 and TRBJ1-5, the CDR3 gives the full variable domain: DAGVTQSPTHLIKTRGQQVTLRCSPKSGHDTVSWYQQALGQGPQFIFQYYEEEERQRGNFPDRFSGHQFPNYSSELNVNALLLGDSALYLCASSLWGMNQPQHFGDGTRLSIL.

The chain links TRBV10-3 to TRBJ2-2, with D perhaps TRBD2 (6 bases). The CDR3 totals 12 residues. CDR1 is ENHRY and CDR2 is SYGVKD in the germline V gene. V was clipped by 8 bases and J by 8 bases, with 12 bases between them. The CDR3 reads CAIRAGTGELFF. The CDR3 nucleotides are TGTGCCATCCGTGCGGGGACGGGGGAGCTGTTTTTT.

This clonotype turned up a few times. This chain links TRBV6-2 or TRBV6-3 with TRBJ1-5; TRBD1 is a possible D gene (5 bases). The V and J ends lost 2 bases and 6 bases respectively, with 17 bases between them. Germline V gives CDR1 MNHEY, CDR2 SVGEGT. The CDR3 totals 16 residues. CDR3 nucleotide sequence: TGTGCCAGCAGTTACGGACTGGCAGGGCTGGGTCAGCCCCAGCATTTT. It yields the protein CASSYGLAGLGQPQHF.

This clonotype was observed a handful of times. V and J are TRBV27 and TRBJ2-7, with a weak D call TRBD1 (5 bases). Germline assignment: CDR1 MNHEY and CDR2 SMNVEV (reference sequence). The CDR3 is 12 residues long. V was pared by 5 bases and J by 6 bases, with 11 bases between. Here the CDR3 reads CASSLLGAEQYF. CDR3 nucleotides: TGTGCCAGCAGTCTCTTAGGGGCCGAGCAGTACTTC.

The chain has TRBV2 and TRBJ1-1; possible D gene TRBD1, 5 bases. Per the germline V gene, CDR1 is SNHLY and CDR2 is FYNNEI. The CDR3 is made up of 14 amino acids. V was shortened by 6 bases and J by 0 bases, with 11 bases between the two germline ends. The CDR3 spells CASRYDRLNTEAFF. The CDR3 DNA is TGTGCCAGCAGATACGACAGACTGAACACTGAAGCTTTCTTT.

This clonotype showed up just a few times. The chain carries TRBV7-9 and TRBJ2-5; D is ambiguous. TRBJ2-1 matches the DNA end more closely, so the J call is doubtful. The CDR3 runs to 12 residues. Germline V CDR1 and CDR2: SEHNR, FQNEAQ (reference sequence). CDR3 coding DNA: TGTGCCAGCAGCTTGGGCCCGGCGACCCAGTTCTTC. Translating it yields CASSLGPATQFF.

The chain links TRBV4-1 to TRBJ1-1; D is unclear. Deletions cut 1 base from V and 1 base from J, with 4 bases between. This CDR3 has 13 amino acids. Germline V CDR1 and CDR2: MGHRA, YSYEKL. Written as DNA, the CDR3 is TGCGCCAGCAGCCAAGCACAGAACACTGAAGCTTTCTTT. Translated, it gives CASSQAQNTEAFF.

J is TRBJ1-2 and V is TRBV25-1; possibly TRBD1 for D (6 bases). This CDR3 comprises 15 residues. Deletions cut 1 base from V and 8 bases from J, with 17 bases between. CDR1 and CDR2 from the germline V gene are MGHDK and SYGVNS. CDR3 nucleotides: TGTGCCAGCAGTGAATGGGTGGGGGGGCCAGGCGGCTACACCTTC. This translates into CASSEWVGGPGGYTF.

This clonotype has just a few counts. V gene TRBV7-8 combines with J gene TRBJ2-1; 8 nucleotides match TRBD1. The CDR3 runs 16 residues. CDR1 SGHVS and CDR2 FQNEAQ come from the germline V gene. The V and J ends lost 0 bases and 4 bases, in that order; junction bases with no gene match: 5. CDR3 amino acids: CASSLARTGRYNEQFF. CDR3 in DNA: TGTGCCAGCAGCTTAGCGCGGACAGGGAGGTACAATGAGCAGTTCTTC.

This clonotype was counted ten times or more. The DNA for the CDR3 is TGTGCCAGCAGCTTCAGGGCCACCGGGGAGCTGTTTTTT. Its protein is CASSFRATGELFF. The rearrangement joins TRBV5-5 to TRBJ2-2, with a tentative D call TRBD1 (5 bases). V was pared by 2 bases and J by 4 bases, with 6 bases between. Germline V gene sequence: CDR1 SGHKS, CDR2 YYEKEE (reference sequence). The CDR3 is 13 residues long.

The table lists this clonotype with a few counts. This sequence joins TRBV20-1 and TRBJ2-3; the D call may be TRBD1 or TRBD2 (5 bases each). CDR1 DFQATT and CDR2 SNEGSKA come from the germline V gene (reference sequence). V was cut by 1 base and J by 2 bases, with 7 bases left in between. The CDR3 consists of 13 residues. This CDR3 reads CSARAGTTDTQYF. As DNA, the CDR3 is TGCAGTGCTAGAGCAGGGACCACAGATACGCAGTATTTT.

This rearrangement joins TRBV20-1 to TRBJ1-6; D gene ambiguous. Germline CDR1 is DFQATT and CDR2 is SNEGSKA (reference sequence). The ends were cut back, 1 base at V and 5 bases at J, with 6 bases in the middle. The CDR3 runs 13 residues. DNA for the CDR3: TGCAGTGCTAGAGTTCGGGATAATTCACCCCTCCACTTT. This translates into CSARVRDNSPLHF.

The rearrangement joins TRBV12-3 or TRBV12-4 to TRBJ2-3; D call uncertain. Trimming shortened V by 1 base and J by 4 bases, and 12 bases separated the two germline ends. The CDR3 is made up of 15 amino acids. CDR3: CASSLVGGTADTQYF. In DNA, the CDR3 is TGTGCCAGCAGTTTAGTTGGCGGAACGGCAGATACGCAGTATTTT.

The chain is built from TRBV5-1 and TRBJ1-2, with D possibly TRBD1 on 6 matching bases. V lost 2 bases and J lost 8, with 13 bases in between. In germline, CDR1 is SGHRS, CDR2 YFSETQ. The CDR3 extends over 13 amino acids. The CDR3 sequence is CASSLQGSQGYTF. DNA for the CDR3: TGCGCCAGCAGCTTACAGGGAAGTCAGGGCTACACCTTC.

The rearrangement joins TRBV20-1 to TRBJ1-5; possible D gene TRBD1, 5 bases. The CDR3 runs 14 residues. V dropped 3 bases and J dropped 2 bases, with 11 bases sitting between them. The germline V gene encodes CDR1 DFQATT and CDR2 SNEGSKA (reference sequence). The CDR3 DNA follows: TGCAGTGCTAGTGAAGGAGGGGGCAATCAGCCCCAGCATTTT. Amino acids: CSASEGGGNQPQHF.

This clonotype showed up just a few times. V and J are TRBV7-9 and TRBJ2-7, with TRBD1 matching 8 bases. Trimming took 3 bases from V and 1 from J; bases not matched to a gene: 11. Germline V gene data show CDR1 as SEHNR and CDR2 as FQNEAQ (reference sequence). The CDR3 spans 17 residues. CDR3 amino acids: CASSFVPGQGRSYEQYV. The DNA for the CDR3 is TGTGCCAGCAGCTTCGTGCCCGGACAGGGTCGATCCTACGAGCAGTACGTC.

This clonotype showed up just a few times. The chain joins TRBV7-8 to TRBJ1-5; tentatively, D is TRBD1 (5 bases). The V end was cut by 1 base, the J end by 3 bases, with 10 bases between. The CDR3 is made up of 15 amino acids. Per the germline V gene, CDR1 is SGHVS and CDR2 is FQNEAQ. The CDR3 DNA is TGTGCCAGCAGCTTAGAACAGGCGTTCAATCAGCCCCAGCATTTT. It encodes CASSLEQAFNQPQHF.

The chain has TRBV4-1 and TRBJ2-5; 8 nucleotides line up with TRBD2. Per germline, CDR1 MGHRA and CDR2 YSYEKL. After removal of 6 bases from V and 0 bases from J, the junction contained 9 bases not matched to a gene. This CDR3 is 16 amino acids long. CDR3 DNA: TGCGCCAGCAGGCCAACTAGCGGACCTAACCAAGAGACCCAGTACTTC. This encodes CASRPTSGPNQETQYF.

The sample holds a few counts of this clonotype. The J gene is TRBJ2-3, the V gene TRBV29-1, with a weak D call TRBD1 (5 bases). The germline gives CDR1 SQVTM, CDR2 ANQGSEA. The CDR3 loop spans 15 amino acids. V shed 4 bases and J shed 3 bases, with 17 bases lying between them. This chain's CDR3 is CSVGKQGQPTDTQYF. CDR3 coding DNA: TGCAGCGTTGGTAAGCAGGGCCAACCGACAGATACGCAGTATTTT.